This T cell receptor (beta chain) was sequenced during a study of control samples from healthy donors and cancer patients. There are 19 residues in the CDR3. CDR1 and CDR2 (germline): MDHEN, SYDVKM. The ends were cut back, 1 base at V and 0 bases at J, with 19 bases in the middle. Clones were sequenced by immunoSEQ multiplex PCR, and TCRdb holds only the in-frame ones, with some missing. The table shows around 58,000 clones, with 88% occurring only once. The sequence came from a middle-aged man in good health. The gene calls are TRBV28 and TRBJ1-5; possibly TRBD1 for D (6 bases). The specimen sequenced was blood. CDR3 coding DNA: TGTGCCAGCAGTTTATTCCGGGCAAAAGGGGGTTATAGCAATCAGCCCCAGCATTTT. This codes for CASSLFRAKGGYSNQPQHF.